This is a list of T cell receptor beta chains from one sample in a study of blood T cell repertoires in COVID-19. Clones were read by immunoSEQ multiplex PCR, and TCRdb kept only the in-frame ones, dropping some. This table holds over 120,000 clones, about 76% found once. Sequenced: peripheral blood. The receptors were sampled from a human donor in a cohort sampled during active COVID-19. CDR3s include the opening cysteine and the closing phenylalanine or tryptophan. The D gene is left open where the match is weak. Clone size is given for some rows only: seen once, a few or many times, or a class if the clone is expanded.

v_call: TRBV27; j_call: TRBJ2-7; d_call: TRBD1; clone_size: .; cdr3_nt: TGTGCCAGCAGTTTTTTCGGGACAGGGGGGTACGAGCAGTACTTC; cdr3_aa: CASSFFGTGGYEQYF
v_call: TRBV7-9; j_call: TRBJ1-5; d_call: .; clone_size: .; cdr3_nt: TGTGCCAGCAGCTTTGGAGGCCAGCCCCAGCATTTT; cdr3_aa: CASSFGGQPQHF
v_call: TRBV19; j_call: TRBJ2-7; d_call: TRBD2; clone_size: .; cdr3_nt: TGTGCCAGTAGTCCCCACACGGGCGGGAGTCTTTCCTACGAGCAGTACTTC; cdr3_aa: CASSPHTGGSLSYEQYF
v_call: TRBV25-1; j_call: TRBJ2-6; d_call: .; clone_size: .; cdr3_nt: TGTGCCAGCAGTGACCCCTCCCTTTCTGGGGCCAACGTCCTGACTTTC; cdr3_aa: CASSDPSLSGANVLTF
v_call: TRBV7-3; j_call: TRBJ2-7; d_call: .; clone_size: .; cdr3_nt: TGTGCCAGCAGCCCGAACAGGGTCGAGCAGTACTTC; cdr3_aa: CASSPNRVEQYF
v_call: TRBV19; j_call: TRBJ2-1; d_call: TRBD2; clone_size: .; cdr3_nt: TGTGCCAGTAGTATTGAACTAGCGGGAGACGGTGAGCAGTTCTTC; cdr3_aa: CASSIELAGDGEQFF
v_call: TRBV2; j_call: TRBJ2-7; d_call: .; clone_size: few; cdr3_nt: TGTGCCAGCATCCCGGGGAGCTCCTACGAGCAGTACTTC; cdr3_aa: CASIPGSSYEQYF
v_call: TRBV5-6; j_call: TRBJ2-7; d_call: .; clone_size: .; cdr3_nt: TGTGCCAGCAGCCGAACTACCGATCCCCGGAGGGGGCTGTACGAGCAGTACTTC; cdr3_aa: CASSRTTDPRRGLYEQYF
v_call: TRBV9; j_call: TRBJ2-3; d_call: .; clone_size: .; cdr3_nt: TGTGCCAGCAGCGTAGTAGCGGGCACAGATACGCAGTATTTT; cdr3_aa: CASSVVAGTDTQYF
v_call: TRBV5-5; j_call: TRBJ2-5; d_call: .; clone_size: .; cdr3_nt: TGTGCCAGCAGCTCCCCTTTAGAGACCCAGTACTTC; cdr3_aa: CASSSPLETQYF
v_call: TRBV11-2; j_call: TRBJ2-1; d_call: .; clone_size: .; cdr3_nt: TGTGCCAGCAGCTTATGGGCAGAGCCCAATGAGCAGTTCTTC; cdr3_aa: CASSLWAEPNEQFF
v_call: TRBV18; j_call: TRBJ2-2; d_call: .; clone_size: .; cdr3_nt: TGTGCCAGCTCAGTACAGGGCCGCGCGAACACCGGGGAGCTGTTTTTT; cdr3_aa: CASSVQGRANTGELFF
v_call: TRBV6-6; j_call: TRBJ1-6; d_call: .; clone_size: .; cdr3_nt: TGTGCCAGCAGGACAGCAGATAATTCACCCCTCCACTTT; cdr3_aa: CASRTADNSPLHF
v_call: TRBV7-8; j_call: TRBJ2-3; d_call: .; clone_size: .; cdr3_nt: TGTGCCAGCAGGCGGTCAGATACGCAGTATTTT; cdr3_aa: CASRRSDTQYF
v_call: TRBV19; j_call: TRBJ2-7; d_call: TRBD1; clone_size: .; cdr3_nt: TGTGCCAGTAACCCCTCCGGGACAGGAGCCTACGAGCAGTACTTC; cdr3_aa: CASNPSGTGAYEQYF
v_call: TRBV18; j_call: TRBJ1-4; d_call: .; clone_size: few; cdr3_nt: TGTGCCAGCTCAAGCTCCACTAATGAAAAACTGTTTTTT; cdr3_aa: CASSSSTNEKLFF
v_call: TRBV11-2; j_call: TRBJ2-5; d_call: TRBD1; clone_size: .; cdr3_nt: TGTGCCAGCAGCTTAACCCGGACAGGGGGCAGTGAGACCCAGTACTTC; cdr3_aa: CASSLTRTGGSETQYF
v_call: TRBV7-9; j_call: TRBJ2-7; d_call: TRBD1; clone_size: .; cdr3_nt: TGTGCCAGCAGCTTACCCGGGACAGGCTACGAGCAGTACTTC; cdr3_aa: CASSLPGTGYEQYF
v_call: TRBV3-1/TRBV3-2; j_call: TRBJ1-5; d_call: .; clone_size: .; cdr3_nt: TGTGCCAGCAGCCCGTCAGGGAAATATCAGCCCCAGCATTTT; cdr3_aa: CASSPSGKYQPQHF
v_call: TRBV29-1; j_call: TRBJ2-6; d_call: .; clone_size: .; cdr3_nt: TGCAGCGTTGAATCAGGGCTCACTGGGGCCAACGTCCTGACTTTC; cdr3_aa: CSVESGLTGANVLTF
v_call: TRBV7-9; j_call: TRBJ2-1; d_call: TRBD2; clone_size: .; cdr3_nt: TGTGCCAGCAGCTTAAGCGGCGCGGGAGGGTACAATGAGCAGTTCTTC; cdr3_aa: CASSLSGAGGYNEQFF
v_call: TRBV3-1/TRBV3-2; j_call: TRBJ1-6; d_call: .; clone_size: .; cdr3_nt: TGTGCCAGCAGCCAAGGCCCCGCGGGGGATTCACCCCTCCACTTT; cdr3_aa: CASSQGPAGDSPLHF
v_call: TRBV6-5; j_call: TRBJ1-4; d_call: .; clone_size: .; cdr3_nt: TGTGCCAGCACCTCAGGGGCCACTAATGAAAAACTGTTTTTT; cdr3_aa: CASTSGATNEKLFF
v_call: TRBV11-2; j_call: TRBJ1-2; d_call: .; clone_size: .; cdr3_nt: TGTGCCAGCAGCGCAGGACAGCCCTATGGCTACACCTTC; cdr3_aa: CASSAGQPYGYTF
v_call: TRBV9; j_call: TRBJ1-3; d_call: .; clone_size: .; cdr3_nt: TGTGCCAGCAGCGTAGCTCCGGTCTCTGGAAACACCATATATTTT; cdr3_aa: CASSVAPVSGNTIYF
v_call: TRBV29-1; j_call: TRBJ2-7; d_call: .; clone_size: few; cdr3_nt: TGCAGCGTTGCCACGACTAACTCCTACGAGCAGTACTTC; cdr3_aa: CSVATTNSYEQYF
v_call: TRBV4-2; j_call: TRBJ2-3; d_call: .; clone_size: .; cdr3_nt: TGTGCCAGCAGCTCCGGAGGGCCGGATACGCAGTATTTT; cdr3_aa: CASSSGGPDTQYF
v_call: TRBV3-1/TRBV3-2; j_call: TRBJ1-1; d_call: .; clone_size: .; cdr3_nt: TGTGCCAGCAGCCAAGATTTCGGGGTAGGGGGAGCTTTCTTT; cdr3_aa: CASSQDFGVGGAFF
v_call: TRBV5-4; j_call: TRBJ2-1; d_call: TRBD1; clone_size: .; cdr3_nt: TGTGCCAGCAGCTTGGCCTTACAGGGGATGAGCAATGAGCAGTTCTTC; cdr3_aa: CASSLALQGMSNEQFF
v_call: TRBV6-5; j_call: TRBJ1-3; d_call: .; clone_size: once; cdr3_nt: TGTGCCAGCAGTTACTCGAAGAACAGGGGAAACACCATATATTTT; cdr3_aa: CASSYSKNRGNTIYF
v_call: TRBV27; j_call: TRBJ2-5; d_call: .; clone_size: .; cdr3_nt: TGTGCCAGCAGTAGAATTGGAGTGGAGACCCAGTACTTC; cdr3_aa: CASSRIGVETQYF
v_call: TRBV20-1; j_call: TRBJ2-7; d_call: .; clone_size: .; cdr3_nt: TGCAGTGCTAGTTTCGGCCCGGGGCAGTACTTC; cdr3_aa: CSASFGPGQYF